This TCR beta chain was sequenced for a study of blood T cell repertoires in COVID-19. Study at large: Whether acute or convalescent, the COVID-19 samples came from the United States, Italy and Spain. In each case, the material was cDNA or gDNA derived from T cells, B-cell-depleted T cells, or PBMCs.

CDR1 is SGDLS and CDR2 is YYNGEE in the germline V gene. CDR3 length: 15 amino acids. The V gene end was trimmed by 2 bases and the J gene end by 8 bases; junction bases not matched to a gene: 7. The method was immunoSEQ multiplex PCR; TCRdb's version includes in-frame clones alone and lacks a portion of them. The repertoire holds 100,000 to 150,000 clones, with about 88% as singletons. The sequencing input was peripheral blood. This chain links TRBV9 with TRBJ1-6, with 7 bases fitting TRBD1. This TCR derives from a woman aged 80 or older with acute or convalescent COVID-19. The chain's CDR3 is CASSVTGTVDSPLHF. The DNA of the CDR3 is TGTGCCAGCAGCGTCACCGGGACAGTAGATTCACCCCTCCACTTT.